In its sample, the clone carrying this T cell receptor beta chain was seen a few times. The CDR3 sequence is 15 residues long. V was shortened by 0 bases and J by 8 bases, with 16 bases between the two germline ends. From germline, CDR1 is ENHRY and CDR2 SYGVKD. The sample belongs to a study of blood T cell repertoires in COVID-19. Study-level information: The analysed material was cDNA or gDNA that came from T cells, B-cell-depleted T cells, or PBMCs.

Sequencing used immunoSEQ multiplex PCR; TCRdb keeps in-frame clones, though not all of them. This table has about 48,000 clones, 77% appearing once. This clonotype originated in a human donor with active or convalescent COVID-19. The donor label of this sample is uncertain. The rearrangement joins TRBV10-3 to TRBJ1-2, with D perhaps TRBD1 (5 bases). The sample consisted of peripheral blood. In DNA, the CDR3 is TGTGCCATCAGTGAGTCGGGGCCGCCCCGACGGGGCTACACCTTC. Translation gives CAISESGPPRRGYTF.